The 18 T cell receptor beta chains below all came from one sample that was sequenced in a study of shared clonotypes between healthy human individuals. Only in-frame clones appear in the TCRdb table, and some are missing; sequencing was by immunoSEQ multiplex PCR. The sample holds over 2 million clones, about 90% seen once. The sequenced material came from naive CD4+ T cells from PBMCs. Subset reported: CD45RA+ positively selected. These receptors were obtained from a man between 18 and 35 years old in good health. Some clones in this sample may be carry-over from other donors' samples.

The J gene is TRBJ1-2, the V gene TRBV7-9; D unresolved. V was pared by 1 base and J by 5 bases, with 5 bases between. This CDR3 has 12 residues. Germline loops: CDR1 SEHNR, CDR2 FQNEAQ (reference sequence). The CDR3 loop is CASSLEPYGYTF. CDR3 nucleotide sequence: TGTGCCAGCAGCTTAGAACCGTATGGCTACACCTTC.

As regards this clone: The same CDR3 can be traced to other DNA sequences in this sample. This rearrangement joins TRBV5-6 to TRBJ1-3; unclear D gene. The length of the CDR3 is 12 residues. V lost 0 bases, J lost 5 bases, and 3 bases lay in between. Looked up from germline, CDR1 is SGHDT and CDR2 is YYEEEE. CDR3 in amino acids: CASSLGRNTIYF. DNA of the CDR3: TGTGCCAGCAGCTTGGGTAGAAACACCATATATTTT.

The rearrangement links TRBV19 to TRBJ2-5; 9 bases line up with TRBD2. Germline CDR1 is LNHDA and CDR2 is SQIVND (reference sequence). With 6 bases clipped from V and 5 bases from J, the junction kept 13 bases outside the gene matches. The CDR3 has 16 amino acids. CDR3 DNA: TGTGCCAGTAGGGACCGAATGGCGGGAGGGGGGGAGACCCAGTACTTC. Protein sequence: CASRDRMAGGGETQYF.

V and J are TRBV4-1 and TRBJ2-1; D is perhaps TRBD1 (7 bases). This CDR3 has 16 residues. V lost 1 base to trimming and J lost 3 bases, with 13 bases between them. Per germline, CDR1 MGHRA and CDR2 YSYEKL. For the CDR3, the DNA is TGCGCCAGCAGCCAAGGCGGGACAGTGAACTACAATGAGCAGTTCTTC. Its protein product is CASSQGGTVNYNEQFF.

The J gene is TRBJ1-1, the V gene TRBV30; a possible D gene is TRBD1 (6 bases). The CDR3 has 13 amino acids. Trimming stripped 5 bases from V and 1 base from J, with 11 bases between. The germline CDR1 and CDR2 sequences are GTSNPN and SVGIG (reference sequence). CDR3 in DNA: TGTGCCTGGGGTACACAGGGGAACACTGAAGCTTTCTTT. Amino acid sequence: CAWGTQGNTEAFF. The complete variable domain, with remaining parts taken from reference TRBV30 and TRBJ1-1, reads SQTIHQWPATLVQPVGSPLSLECTVEGTSNPNLYWYRQAAGRGLQLLFYSVGIGQISSEVPQNLSASRPQDRQFILSSKKLLLSDSGFYLCAWGTQGNTEAFFGQGTRLTVV.

Here the CDR3 DNA reads TGTGCCAGCAGCGAGGTGGGGGATTCCTACGAGCAGTACTTC. It yields the protein CASSEVGDSYEQYF. The chain links TRBV2 to TRBJ2-7; D may match TRBD1 or TRBD2 (5 bases each). Germline CDR1 SNHLY, CDR2 FYNNEI. CDR3 size: 14 residues. Trimming removed 6 bases at V and 1 base at J, with 13 bases between.

In regard to this clone: Other DNA sequences of this sample code for an identical CDR3. The chain combines TRBV28 with TRBJ2-3, with TRBD2 identical over 8 bases. The CDR3 length is 15 residues. The V and J ends lost 3 bases and 1 base, in that order; junction bases with no gene match: 3. Per the germline V gene, CDR1 is MDHEN and CDR2 is SYDVKM. The CDR3 region has the DNA TGTGCCAGCAGTTTGCCGGGGGGGGGCACAGATACGCAGTATTTT. As protein: CASSLPGGGTDTQYF.

The J gene is TRBJ2-7, the V gene TRBV28; 10 nucleotides align to TRBD1. The CDR3 loop spans 17 amino acids. The V gene end was trimmed by 6 bases and the J gene end by 4 bases; junction bases not matched to a gene: 15. The V gene's germline CDR1 is MDHEN and CDR2 SYDVKM. CDR3 amino acids: CASSRNPGTGALYEQYF. As DNA, the CDR3 is TGTGCCAGCAGCCGTAACCCTGGGACAGGGGCGCTATACGAGCAGTACTTC.

The chain is built from TRBV19 and TRBJ2-7; D possibly matches TRBD1 or TRBD2 (7 bases each). Trimming cost V 5 bases and J 4 bases, with 15 bases left between them. Germline V gives CDR1 LNHDA, CDR2 SQIVND (reference sequence). The CDR3 is 14 residues long. The CDR3 protein is CASSSTGRVYEQYF. The CDR3 DNA reads TGTGCCAGTAGTTCGACAGGGAGGGTGTACGAGCAGTACTTC.

The chain has TRBV30 and TRBJ2-1; tentative D call: TRBD2 (6 bases). CDR3 length: 11 residues. Trimming left V 1 base short and J 9 bases short, with 7 bases between. Germline CDR1 is GTSNPN and CDR2 is SVGIG (reference sequence). The CDR3 DNA reads TGTGCCTGGAGTGAGACTAGTGAGCAGTTCTTC. It encodes CAWSETSEQFF.

V usage is TRBV28 and J usage is TRBJ1-5; no firm D call. Trimming pared 2 bases from V and 4 bases from J, leaving 12 bases between. Germline assignment: CDR1 MDHEN and CDR2 SYDVKM. CDR3 length equals 15 residues. CDR3 nucleotide sequence: TGTGCCAGCAGTTTACAGGTAGGGAGGAATCAGCCCCAGCATTTT. Protein: CASSLQVGRNQPQHF.

This clone has only one observation. The chain combines TRBV19 with TRBJ2-7; 10 bases are a match to TRBD1. Trimming took 6 bases from V and 3 from J; bases not matched to a gene: 8. The CDR3 is made up of 15 amino acids. Germline V lookup: CDR1 LNHDA, CDR2 SQIVND (reference sequence). CDR3 loop: CASRTTGTGDYEQYF. CDR3 nucleotides: TGTGCCAGTAGAACAACCGGGACAGGGGACTACGAGCAGTACTTC. The variable domain in full, completed from reference TRBV19 and TRBJ2-7, reads DGGITQSPKYLFRKEGQNVTLSCEQNLNHDAMYWYRQDPGQGLRLIYYSQIVNDFQKGDIAEGYSVSREKKESFPLTVTSAQKNPTAFYLCASRTTGTGDYEQYFGPGTRLTVT.

The chain couples TRBV18 to TRBJ2-5, with D perhaps matching TRBD1 or TRBD2 (5 bases each). The CDR3 covers 15 residues. The germline gives CDR1 KGHSH, CDR2 LQKENI. The V gene lost 4 bases and the J gene lost 2 bases, with 14 bases spanning the gap. The CDR3 nucleotides are TGTGCCAGCTCACGGGGCCAAACGGGGCAAGAGACCCAGTACTTC. This sequence encodes CASSRGQTGQETQYF.

V gene TRBV15 combines with J gene TRBJ1-4, with TRBD1 matching over 7 bases. The CDR3 is made up of 18 amino acids. Germline CDR1 is LNHNV and CDR2 is YYDKDF (reference sequence). V dropped 0 bases and J dropped 1; count of bases not matched to a gene: 8. The CDR3 bases are TGTGCCACCAGCAGAGATCGCCCAGGGGGTATAACTAATGAAAAACTGTTTTTT. Translating it yields CATSRDRPGGITNEKLFF.

The count of this clone is one. The genes are TRBV5-4 and TRBJ2-1; tentatively, D is TRBD2 (6 bases). From germline, CDR1 is SGHNT and CDR2 YYREEE (reference sequence). This CDR3 is 15 amino acids long. The V and J ends lost 1 base and 2 bases respectively, with 10 bases between them. For the CDR3, the DNA is TGTGCCAGCAGCTTGTCGGCGGGACCCTACAATGAGCAGTTCTTC. Amino acid sequence: CASSLSAGPYNEQFF.

The rearrangement links TRBV28 to TRBJ2-5, with 13 positions matching TRBD2. CDR1 and CDR2 from the germline V gene are MDHEN and SYDVKM. V lost 4 bases to trimming and J lost 7 bases; unmatched junction nucleotides: 3. This CDR3 has 14 residues. The CDR3 protein is CASSSLAGGWTQYF. In nucleotides, the CDR3 is TGTGCCAGCAGTTCACTAGCGGGGGGGTGGACCCAGTACTTC.

The chain joins TRBV30 to TRBJ1-1; D not certain. The germline V and J ends were trimmed by 3 bases and 1 base, with 9 bases remaining between them. Germline lookup yields CDR1 GTSNPN and CDR2 SVGIG (reference sequence). There are 13 residues in the CDR3. The CDR3 region is CAWRWTGNTEAFF. DNA of the CDR3: TGTGCCTGGAGGTGGACTGGGAACACTGAAGCTTTCTTT.

V is TRBV5-1 and J is TRBJ2-5; a weak D match, TRBD1 (6 bases). The CDR3 length is 14 residues. Germline CDR1 and CDR2: SGHRS and YFSETQ. The germline V and J ends were trimmed by 4 bases and 5 bases, with 15 bases remaining between them. The DNA for the CDR3 is TGCGCCAGCAGCCCCGAGGGGGTTGGGGAGACCCAGTACTTC. This encodes CASSPEGVGETQYF. The variable domain in full, with the rest retrieved from reference TRBV5-1 and TRBJ2-5, is KAGVTQTPRYLIKTRGQQVTLSCSPISGHRSVSWYQQTPGQGLQFLFEYFSETQRNKGNFPGRFSGRQFSNSRSEMNVSTLELGDSALYLCASSPEGVGETQYFGPGTRLLVL.